Reported below is one TCR beta chain. The antigen remains undetermined. Each CDR3 protein is one row after TCRdb ran MiXCR on the 5' RACE reads. This table holds fewer than 500,000 distinct CDR3 sequences, 20% to 25% found once. This sample was taken from a study of identical twins. The study's findings and limits: In cord blood, abundant beta clonotypes had fewer insertions; memory showed no trend. Sequences that were out-of-frame, alpha and twin-shared displayed an excess of low generation probability.

The sample was also reused in another study, on T cells expressing NK-cell markers. As reported in that work: Underlying the TCR beta repertoires were sorted CD3+CD56+NKG2C+, CD3+CD56+NKG2C- and CD3+CD56-NKG2C+ T cells. The leading position in the CD3+CD56-NKG2C+ fraction of several donors also went to these clonotypes.

The sequencing sample was made of CD4+ T cells sorted from blood. The clonotype comes from a young woman in good health.

In DNA form, the CDR3 reads TGCAGTGCTAAGCGGGACACCTACGAGCAGTACTTC. Translation gives CSAKRDTYEQYF. The rearrangement links TRBV20-1 to TRBJ2-7; D perhaps matches TRBD2 (7 bases). V gave up 4 bases and J gave up 2 bases, with 9 bases separating them. This CDR3 has 12 residues. The germline V gene has CDR1 DFQATT and CDR2 SNEGSKA (reference sequence).